This TCR beta chain was sequenced in a study of spatial heterogeneity in lung cancer. Time point meaning: sample taken at primary tumor resection. TCRdb fed the 5' RACE reads into MiXCR, producing one record per CDR3 protein. The table shows roughly 48,000 distinct CDR3 sequences, with roughly 5.7% occurring only once. This clonotype was detected many times. The sequence was obtained from a male donor with early-stage non-small cell lung cancer. Sequenced here: PBMCs, sampled at surgery.

The CDR3 reads CASGPRTNTDTQYF. The CDR3 DNA sequence: TGTGCCAGCGGTCCCCGGACAAATACAGATACGCAGTATTTT. The chain is built from TRBV6-2 or TRBV6-3 and TRBJ2-3; perhaps TRBD1 as D (5 bases). This CDR3 contains 14 residues. The V gene lost 8 bases and the J gene lost 3 bases, with 15 bases spanning the gap. CDR1 and CDR2 (germline): MNHEY, SVGEGT.